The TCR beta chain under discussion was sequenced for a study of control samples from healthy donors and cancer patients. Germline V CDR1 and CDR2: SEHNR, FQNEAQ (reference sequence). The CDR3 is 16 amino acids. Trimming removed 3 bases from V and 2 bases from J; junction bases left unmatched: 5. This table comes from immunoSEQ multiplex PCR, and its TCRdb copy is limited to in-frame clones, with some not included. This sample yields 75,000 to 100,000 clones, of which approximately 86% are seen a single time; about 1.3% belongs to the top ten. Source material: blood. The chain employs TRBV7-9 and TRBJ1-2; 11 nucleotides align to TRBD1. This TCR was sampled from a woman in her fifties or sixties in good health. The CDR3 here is CASSFAGTGGNYGYTF. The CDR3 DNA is TGTGCCAGCAGCTTTGCCGGGACAGGGGGGAACTATGGCTACACCTTC.